This T cell receptor (beta chain) is drawn from a study of memory B cells and T cells in multiple sclerosis (dated by TCRdb to between 2017 and 2018). As for the study more broadly: In multiple sclerosis patients, the study set the TCR beta repertoires of autoproliferating peripheral T cells against those of T cells infiltrating brain lesions. TCR sequencing involved a couple of multiple sclerosis patients from whom brain lesions at autopsy or brain-infiltrating cells from biopsy were available. Results the study describes overall, beyond this receptor: Clone-set sizes differed between compartments, which influenced counts of shared clonotypes and required normalization.

There are 13 amino acids in the CDR3, from cysteine to phenylalanine inclusive. This entry keeps only the CDR3 DNA: 39 bases, framed from base 1. The germline V gene encodes CDR1 MNHNS and CDR2 SASEGT. V drops 7 bases and J drops 5 bases, leaving 14 bases in between. After CFSE-labeled PBMCs were cultured without a stimulus, the autoproliferating (CFSEdim) and non-proliferating (CFSEhi) T cell fractions were sequenced separately. Altogether, approximately 5x10^7 CFSE-labeled PBMCs were kept in culture for about seven days with no stimulus, after which the replicate wells were combined. PBMCs were labeled with approximately 0.55 uM CFSE and cultured without exogenous stimuli in serum-free AIM-V medium. PBMCs were isolated by Ficoll density gradient centrifugation and cryopreserved before use. Using a FACSAria III, live 7-AAD-negative cells were sorted, then washed with PBS and stored frozen at -80 degrees C as dry pellets.

Points on this clone: The clone's antigen remains unknown. Qualities for individual bases were not recorded, and no much larger clone is one base off.

The immunoSEQ Platform was used to amplify TCRbeta CDR3 regions from extracted genomic DNA. The immunoSEQ assay used multiplex PCR together with high-throughput sequencing and a bioinformatics pipeline from the vendor. The paper's processing steps were these. Non-productive sequences and CDR3s shorter than 4 amino acids were removed, and clonotype frequencies were recalculated per sample. In immunoSEQ Analyzer 2.0, shared clonotypes were identified as those with identical CDR3 amino acid, V gene and J gene sequences. To normalize repertoire overlap, the number of shared clonotypes was divided by the product of the two clone-set sizes and multiplied by 1000 to give arbitrary units. TCRdb took this table from immuneACCESS and kept in-frame rearrangements with V and J called. Such tables lack part of the clones; where checked against another copy, unresolved V genes explain under half of the gap, and the rest is unexplained. The V and J calls and the clone size are those of that table, but D and trimming were determined from the DNA. The sample table records 35,000 to 55,000 clones; around 79% of these occur just once. The ten largest clonotypes hold approximately 1.2% of the sample.

The chain uses TRBV6-1 and TRBJ1-1; confidence is insufficient to name the D gene. The receptor's source is a human donor with multiple sclerosis. Source material: PBMCs from blood kept in culture. DNA sequence: TGTGCCAGCACAAGGGAGAGACGGACTGAAGCTTTCTTT. This yields the protein CASTRERRTEAFF.